This TCR beta chain was sequenced for a study of CD8+CD57+ T cells in acquired aplastic anemia. CDR3 and TCR beta VDJ profiling relied on a genomic DNA template. TCRdb redid the calling of the reads with MiXCR, one entry per CDR3 protein. The sample records around 200,000 distinct CDR3 sequences, approximately 60% being singletons. Study-wide points: Patients and controls turned out to have roughly 31 CD8+ CDR3 sequences in common.

V was clipped by 0 bases and J by 0 bases, with 16 bases between them. Germline assignment: CDR1 LNHDA and CDR2 SQIVND (reference sequence). The CDR3 length is 18 residues. Remarks on this clonotype: The antigen remains undetermined.

This TCR was sampled from a human donor in good health. Sequencing was performed on sorted CD4+, CD8+, or CD8+CD57+ T cells (not recorded which) from PBMCs. The chain carries TRBV19 and TRBJ2-3; TRBD2 might be the D (5 bases). The CDR3 DNA follows: TGTGCCAGTAGTATAGATGCGGTCGGGATAGTGAGCACAGATACGCAGTATTTT. Protein product: CASSIDAVGIVSTDTQYF.